This TCR beta chain was recovered during a study of blood T cell repertoires in COVID-19. TCRdb's table, derived via immunoSEQ multiplex PCR, lists solely in-frame clones and lacks some. The data contain over 250,000 clones, approximately 89% of them seen just once; the ten biggest clones take up less than 3%. After removal of 4 bases from V and 7 bases from J, the junction contained 0 bases not matched to a gene. This CDR3 has 11 residues. Germline CDR1 and CDR2: SQVTM and ANQGSEA. Sequencing used PBMCs or T cells enriched from blood (not recorded which). This chain uses TRBV29-1 with TRBJ1-2; 10 bases fit TRBD1. This TCR came from a woman aged 18-29 years who had recovered from COVID-19. The CDR3 DNA follows: TGCAGCGTTGGGACAGGGGGTGGCTACACCTTC. This encodes CSVGTGGGYTF.